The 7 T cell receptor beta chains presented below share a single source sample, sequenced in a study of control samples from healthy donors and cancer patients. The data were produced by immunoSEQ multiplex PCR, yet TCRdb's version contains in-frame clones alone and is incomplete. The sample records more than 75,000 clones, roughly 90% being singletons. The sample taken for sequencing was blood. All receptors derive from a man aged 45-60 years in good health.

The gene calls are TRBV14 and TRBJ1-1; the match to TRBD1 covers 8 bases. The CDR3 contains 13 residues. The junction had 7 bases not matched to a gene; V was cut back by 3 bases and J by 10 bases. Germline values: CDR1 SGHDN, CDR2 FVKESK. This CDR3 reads CASSQAGGARAFF. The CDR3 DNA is TGTGCCAGCAGCCAGGCAGGGGGCGCGAGAGCTTTCTTT. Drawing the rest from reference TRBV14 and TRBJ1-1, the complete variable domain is EAGVTQFPSHSVIEKGQTVTLRCDPISGHDNLYWYRRVMGKEIKFLLHFVKESKQDESGMPNNRFLAERTGGTYSTLKVQPAELEDSGVYFCASSQAGGARAFFGQGTRLTVV.

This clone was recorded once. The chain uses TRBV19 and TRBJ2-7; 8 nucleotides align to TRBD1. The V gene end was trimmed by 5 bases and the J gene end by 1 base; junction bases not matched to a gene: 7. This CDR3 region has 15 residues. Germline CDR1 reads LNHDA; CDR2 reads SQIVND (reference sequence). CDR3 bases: TGTGCCAGTAGTTTGAAGGACAGGGAATCCTACGAGCAGTACTTC. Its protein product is CASSLKDRESYEQYF.

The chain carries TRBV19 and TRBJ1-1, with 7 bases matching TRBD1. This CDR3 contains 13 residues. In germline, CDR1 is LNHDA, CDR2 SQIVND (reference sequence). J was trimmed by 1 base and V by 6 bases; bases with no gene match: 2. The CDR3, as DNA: TGTGCCAGTAGGGACAGGAAGAACACTGAAGCTTTCTTT. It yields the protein CASRDRKNTEAFF.

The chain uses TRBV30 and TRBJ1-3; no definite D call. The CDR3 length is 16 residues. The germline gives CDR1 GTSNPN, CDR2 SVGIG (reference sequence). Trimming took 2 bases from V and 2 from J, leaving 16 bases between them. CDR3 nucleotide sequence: TGTGCCTGGAGTTCGCGAACTAGTGGGACTGGAAACACCATATATTTT. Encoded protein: CAWSSRTSGTGNTIYF.

CDR3 protein: CASSWAGGSSDTQYF. Here the CDR3 DNA reads TGTGCCAGCTCCTGGGCAGGGGGCAGTTCAGATACGCAGTATTTT. This sequence joins TRBV27 and TRBJ2-3, with 8 positions matching TRBD1. Germline CDR1 and CDR2: MNHEY and SMNVEV (reference sequence). The CDR3 spans 15 residues. Germline trimming cut 8 bases from V and 4 bases from J; bases unmatched to any gene: 11.

CDR3 coding DNA: TGTGCCAGCAGTTGGGACAGGGAGAATTCACCCCTCCACTTT. It specifies CASSWDRENSPLHF. The rearrangement links TRBV6-5 to TRBJ1-6; TRBD1 matches at 9 bases. V was pared by 4 bases and J by 7 bases, with 2 bases of the junction left unmatched. The CDR3 sequence is 14 residues long. CDR1 is MNHEY and CDR2 is SVGAGI in the germline V gene.

The CDR3 spells CASSRQGVSDEQYF. Here the CDR3 DNA reads TGTGCCAGCAGTCGACAGGGGGTTAGCGACGAGCAGTACTTC. The V gene is TRBV7-8, the J gene TRBJ2-7; 9 bases are shared with TRBD1. Germline V gene lookup returns CDR1 SGHVS and CDR2 FQNEAQ. The CDR3 loop spans 14 amino acids. Losses at the gene ends were 6 bases for V and 5 bases for J; bases not matched to a gene: 8.